This T cell receptor beta chain was sequenced in a study of blood T cell repertoires in COVID-19. The V end lost 6 bases, the J end lost 0 bases, and 11 bases lay between the germline ends. Germline loops: CDR1 MDHEN, CDR2 SYDVKM. This CDR3 has 14 amino acids. As processed by the authors: Amplifying reference gene primers gave estimates of nucleated cell counts. The assay was immunoSEQ multiplex PCR, and TCRdb's table has in-frame clones only and misses some. For V, J and clone size, that table is used; D and trimming come from the DNA. The data hold 310,000 or so clones, with approximately 83% observed a single time.

The chain carries TRBV28 and TRBJ1-2; D is undetermined. The sequenced sample consisted of peripheral blood. The sequence derives from a woman younger than 45 who had recovered from COVID-19. For the CDR3, the DNA is TGTGCCAGCAGCCCCTACAGTCCTAACTATGGCTACACCTTC. Protein product: CASSPYSPNYGYTF.